This T cell receptor (beta chain) is drawn from a study of blood T cell repertoires in COVID-19. Study-level background: Cohort 3 donors were reported recovered after two negative PCRs, clearance, or symptom resolution. COVID-19 samples, acute and convalescent, were from the United States, Italy and Spain. T cells, B-cell-depleted T cells, or PBMCs supplied cDNA or gDNA.

The assay was immunoSEQ multiplex PCR, and TCRdb's table has in-frame clones only and misses some. The sample includes hundreds of thousands of clones, around 87% of them seen just once. J lost 4 bases, V lost 6 bases, and 6 bases had no gene match. Germline loops: CDR1 ENHRY, CDR2 SYGVKD. This CDR3 contains 14 residues. Participants' own reports of clinical history determined their cohort assignment. The chain combines TRBV10-3 with TRBJ1-1; 9 bases fit TRBD1. The sample comprised PBMCs or T cells enriched from blood (not recorded which). This TCR derives from a middle-aged man in a cohort exposed to, infected with or recovered from COVID-19 (not recorded which). The CDR3 reads CAISQGQGGTEAFF. The CDR3 DNA is TGTGCCATCAGCCAGGGACAGGGAGGCACTGAAGCTTTCTTT.